These 18 T cell receptor beta chains share one sample of origin, sequenced in a study of lymphopenia after photon versus proton radiotherapy (dated by TCRdb to between 2018 and 2021). Receptor libraries were prepared by the immunoSEQ multiplex PCR assay. The clones in this table, taken by TCRdb from immuneACCESS, are in-frame only. Not every clone is retained; where verified, under half of the shortfall comes from an unresolved V gene, and the cause of the rest is unknown. Present in this sample are tens of thousands of clones, around 85% of which were seen just once. The ten largest clonotypes hold around 2% of the sample. Sequences were derived from peripheral blood, sampled from a patient treated with proton-based radiotherapy. Receptor source: a man in his sixties with pancreatic cancer.

This clone was seen a few times. The CDR3 reads CASSRGQGMASANEKLFF. In nucleotides, the CDR3 is TGTGCCAGCAGCCGGGGACAGGGCATGGCAAGCGCTAATGAAAAACTGTTTTTT. The chain employs TRBV28 and TRBJ1-4; 9 nucleotides line up with TRBD1. The V and J ends lost 6 bases and 3 bases, in that order; junction bases with no gene match: 14. The CDR3 runs to 18 residues. CDR1 MDHEN and CDR2 SYDVKM come from the germline V gene.

The chain combines TRBV2 with TRBJ2-7, with TRBD2 matching 8 bases. The junction had 2 bases not matched to a gene; V was cut back by 7 bases and J by 3 bases. CDR1 SNHLY and CDR2 FYNNEI come from the germline V gene. CDR3 length equals 12 residues. The CDR3 region is CASTGGDYEQYF. As DNA, the CDR3 is TGTGCCAGCACCGGGGGGGACTACGAGCAGTACTTC.

The chain employs TRBV7-9 and TRBJ2-7; D perhaps matches TRBD1 (6 bases). CDR3 length equals 15 residues. Germline V gives CDR1 SEHNR, CDR2 FQNEAQ (reference sequence). V was pared by 5 bases and J by 2 bases, with 16 bases between. The CDR3: CASSLQGGLAYEQYF. CDR3 bases: TGTGCCAGCAGCCTTCAAGGGGGTTTAGCCTACGAGCAGTACTTC.

This clone occurred once. This chain links TRBV6-5 with TRBJ2-7, with D possibly being TRBD1 (5 bases). V lost 9 bases, J lost 0 bases, and 9 bases lay in between. The germline V gene has CDR1 MNHEY and CDR2 SVGAGI. The CDR3 has 12 amino acids. This CDR3 reads CASDSDSYEQYF. The CDR3 bases are TGTGCCAGTGACAGTGACTCCTACGAGCAGTACTTC.

This chain connects TRBV29-1 to TRBJ1-2, with D unclear. Germline V gives CDR1 SQVTM, CDR2 ANQGSEA. The V end was cut by 6 bases, the J end by 7 bases, with 15 bases between. The CDR3 spans 12 residues. The CDR3 DNA follows: TGCAGCGTACCCAGCGGGTTCTCTGGCTACACCTTC. This translates into CSVPSGFSGYTF.

The genes are TRBV5-1 and TRBJ2-5; 11 bases are a match to TRBD1. Losses at the gene ends were 5 bases for V and 5 bases for J; bases not matched to a gene: 8. The CDR3 length is 15 residues. CDR1 is SGHRS and CDR2 is YFSETQ in the germline V gene. The CDR3 coding sequence is TGCGCCAGCAGGGAGGGGGACAGGGGGAGTGAGACCCAGTACTTC. Translation gives CASREGDRGSETQYF.

The chain recombines TRBV6-5 with TRBJ1-5; D is unclear. V gave up 6 bases and J gave up 5 bases, with 11 bases separating them. The germline CDR1 and CDR2 sequences are MNHEY and SVGAGI. This CDR3 contains 13 residues. DNA of the CDR3: TGTGCCAGCAGCCTAGGACCTGATCAGCCCCAGCATTTT. Encoded protein: CASSLGPDQPQHF.

The chain couples TRBV13 to TRBJ1-1; TRBD1 is a possible D gene (6 bases). V dropped 5 bases and J dropped 1 base, with 23 bases sitting between them. The CDR3 is made up of 18 amino acids. Germline CDR1 is PRHDT and CDR2 is FYEKMQ (reference sequence). CDR3 sequence (DNA): TGTGCCAGCAGCATCCTATCATTTTCAGGGGCGGGGAACACTGAAGCTTTCTTT. It yields the protein CASSILSFSGAGNTEAFF.

This clone was counted a single time. The chain couples TRBV5-4 to TRBJ1-1, with 7 bases identical to TRBD1. The CDR3 sequence is 12 residues long. Losses at the gene ends were 2 bases for V and 10 bases for J; bases not matched to a gene: 5. Germline-derived CDR1 and CDR2 are SGHNT and YYREEE (reference sequence). In DNA, the CDR3 is TGTGCCAGCAGCTTAAACAGGGGTGGAGCTTTCTTT. This sequence encodes CASSLNRGGAFF. Supplemented by reference TRBV5-4 and TRBJ1-1, the full variable domain reads ETGVTQSPTHLIKTRGQQVTLRCSSQSGHNTVSWYQQALGQGPQFIFQYYREEENGRGNFPPRFSGLQFPNYSSELNVNALELDDSALYLCASSLNRGGAFFGQGTRLTVV.

The genes are TRBV29-1 and TRBJ1-2; TRBD1 is a possible D gene (5 bases). CDR3 size: 13 residues. CDR1 and CDR2 from the germline V gene are SQVTM and ANQGSEA. Trimming took 5 bases from V and 2 from J, leaving 12 bases between them. The DNA of the CDR3 is TGCAGCGTTCCCTCTTGGGGGAACTATGGCTACACCTTC. Its protein product is CSVPSWGNYGYTF.

The chain recombines TRBV2 with TRBJ2-3; 7 bases agree with TRBD2. The CDR3 consists of 15 residues. V shed 5 bases, J shed 0 bases, and the junction held 5 bases outside the gene matches. The germline CDR1 and CDR2 sequences are SNHLY and FYNNEI. CDR3 protein: CASSYISGSTDTQYF. CDR3 coding DNA: TGTGCCAGCAGTTACATTAGCGGGAGCACAGATACGCAGTATTTT.

The chain carries TRBV7-2 and TRBJ1-2; D not certain. V was shortened by 1 base and J by 2 bases, with 11 bases between the two germline ends. There are 15 residues in the CDR3. Germline V CDR1 and CDR2: SGHTA, FQGNSA. The CDR3 DNA reads as TGTGCCAGCAGCTTAGGACCGCCGGGGAACTATGGCTACACCTTC. Translating gives CASSLGPPGNYGYTF.

The gene calls are TRBV11-2 and TRBJ2-4; a weak D match, TRBD1 (6 bases). This CDR3 region has 17 residues. CDR1 and CDR2 from the germline V gene are SGHAT and FQNNGV. Trimming stripped 5 bases from V and 1 base from J, with 18 bases between. In nucleotides, the CDR3 is TGTGCCAGCAGCCCCGGGATGACAGGCGTCGCCAAAAACATTCAGTACTTC. This encodes CASSPGMTGVAKNIQYF.

The chain has TRBV9 and TRBJ2-1, with D perhaps matching TRBD2 (6 bases). There are 17 residues in the CDR3. Per germline, CDR1 SGDLS and CDR2 YYNGEE. V was cut by 0 bases and J by 8 bases, with 21 bases left in between. As DNA, the CDR3 is TGTGCCAGCAGCGTAGGTGGGGGAGGCGCTTATGGCGATGAGCAGTTCTTC. Translating gives CASSVGGGGAYGDEQFF.

The V call is TRBV5-1, the J call TRBJ2-1; TRBD2 agrees at 11 bases. V lost 5 bases to trimming and J lost 5 bases; unmatched junction nucleotides: 18. Germline V gene lookup returns CDR1 SGHRS and CDR2 YFSETQ. The length of the CDR3 is 19 residues. The CDR3 nucleotides are TGCGCCAGCAGTCGGGGCAGTTTAGCGGGAGGGCCTGGGAACAATGAGCAGTTCTTC. Protein: CASSRGSLAGGPGNNEQFF. The whole variable domain, filled in from reference TRBV5-1 and TRBJ2-1, reads KAGVTQTPRYLIKTRGQQVTLSCSPISGHRSVSWYQQTPGQGLQFLFEYFSETQRNKGNFPGRFSGRQFSNSRSEMNVSTLELGDSALYLCASSRGSLAGGPGNNEQFFGPGTRLTVL.

The rearrangement joins TRBV7-2 to TRBJ1-5; no reliable D call. CDR1 and CDR2 (germline): SGHTA, FQGNSA. Trimming removed 5 bases from V and 5 bases from J, with 7 bases in between. The CDR3 length is 12 residues. The CDR3 here is CASSPRDQPQHF. The DNA of the CDR3 is TGTGCCAGCAGCCCCCGAGATCAGCCCCAGCATTTT. Full variable domain (missing parts from reference TRBV7-2 and TRBJ1-5): GAGVSQSPSNKVTEKGKDVELRCDPISGHTALYWYRQSLGQGLEFLIYFQGNSAPDKSGLPSDRFSAERTGGSVSTLTIQRTQQEDSAVYLCASSPRDQPQHFGDGTRLSIL.

The chain links TRBV9 to TRBJ2-5, with TRBD2 as a possible D gene (6 bases). CDR1 and CDR2 from the germline V gene are SGDLS and YYNGEE. This CDR3 has 15 residues. Trimming removed 0 bases at V and 3 bases at J, with 12 bases between. CDR3 in DNA: TGTGCCAGCAGCGTAGGAGTAGCGGAGAAAGAGACCCAGTACTTC. Protein product: CASSVGVAEKETQYF.

This clone was counted a single time. CDR3 amino acids: CASSFTNEQFF. Here the CDR3 DNA reads TGTGCCAGCAGCTTCACCAATGAGCAGTTCTTC. The chain joins TRBV7-9 to TRBJ2-1; D gene ambiguous. CDR3 size: 11 residues. Germline V gives CDR1 SEHNR, CDR2 FQNEAQ (reference sequence). V lost 3 bases to trimming and J lost 6 bases, with 3 bases between them. The full variable domain, its missing parts supplied by reference TRBV7-9 and TRBJ2-1, is DTGVSQNPRHKITKRGQNVTFRCDPISEHNRLYWYRQTLGQGPEFLTYFQNEAQLEKSRLLSDRFSAERPKGSFSTLEIQRTEQGDSAMYLCASSFTNEQFFGPGTRLTVL.